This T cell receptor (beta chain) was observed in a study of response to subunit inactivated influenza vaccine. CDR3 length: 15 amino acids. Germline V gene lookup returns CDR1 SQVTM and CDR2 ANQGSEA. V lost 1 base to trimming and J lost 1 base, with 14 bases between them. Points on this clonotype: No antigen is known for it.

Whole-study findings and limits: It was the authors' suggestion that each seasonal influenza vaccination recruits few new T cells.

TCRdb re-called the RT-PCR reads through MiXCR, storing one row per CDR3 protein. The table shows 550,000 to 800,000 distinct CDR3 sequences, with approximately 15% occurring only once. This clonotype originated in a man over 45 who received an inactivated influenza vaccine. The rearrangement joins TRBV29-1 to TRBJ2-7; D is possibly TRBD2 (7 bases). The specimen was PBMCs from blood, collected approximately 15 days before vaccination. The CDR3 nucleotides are TGCAGCGTTGAAGTTGCGGGGGCGGGGTCCTACGAGCAGTACTTC. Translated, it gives CSVEVAGAGSYEQYF.